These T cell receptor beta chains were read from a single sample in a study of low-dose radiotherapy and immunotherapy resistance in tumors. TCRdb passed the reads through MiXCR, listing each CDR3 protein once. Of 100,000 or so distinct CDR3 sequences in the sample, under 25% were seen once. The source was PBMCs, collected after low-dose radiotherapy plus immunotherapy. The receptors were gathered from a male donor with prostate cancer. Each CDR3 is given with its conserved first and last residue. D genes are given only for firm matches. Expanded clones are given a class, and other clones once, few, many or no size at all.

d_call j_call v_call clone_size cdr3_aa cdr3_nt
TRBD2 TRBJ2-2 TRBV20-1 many CSARGLAGFRNTGELFF TGCAGTGCTAGAGGGCTAGCGGGGTTTCGGAACACCGGGGAGCTGTTTTTT
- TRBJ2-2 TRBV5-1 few CASSWMNGELFF TGCGCCAGCAGCTGGATGAACGGGGAGCTGTTTTTT
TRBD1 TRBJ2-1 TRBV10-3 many CAISERDSSYNEQFF TGTGCCATCAGTGAGCGGGACAGCTCCTACAATGAGCAGTTCTTC
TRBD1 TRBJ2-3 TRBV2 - CASKEYRGTDTQYF TGTGCCAGCAAGGAGTACAGGGGTACAGATACGCAGTATTTT
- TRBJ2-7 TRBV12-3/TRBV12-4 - CTSSFLPGEQCF TGTACCAGCTCCTTTCTTCCGGGTGAGCAGTGCTTC
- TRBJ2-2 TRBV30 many CAWKGGPNTGELFF TGTGCCTGGAAAGGGGGGCCGAACACCGGGGAGCTGTTTTTT
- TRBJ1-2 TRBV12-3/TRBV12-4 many CASSLLGESYGYTF TGTGCCAGCAGTTTATTAGGGGAGTCCTATGGCTACACCTTC
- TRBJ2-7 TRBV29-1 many CSVEERGQTYEQYF TGCAGCGTTGAAGAGCGAGGACAGACCTACGAGCAGTACTTC
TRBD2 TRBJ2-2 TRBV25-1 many CASSPLGRDYTSSTGELFF TGTGCCAGCAGCCCCCTTGGCCGGGACTATACCTCATCCACCGGGGAGCTGTTTTTT
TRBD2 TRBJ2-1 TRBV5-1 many CASSSEGLVFVGEQFF TGCGCCAGCAGCTCCGAGGGACTAGTCTTTGTAGGTGAGCAGTTCTTC
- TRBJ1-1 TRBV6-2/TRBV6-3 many CASVRNTEAFF TGTGCCAGCGTCAGGAACACTGAAGCTTTCTTT
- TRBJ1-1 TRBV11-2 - CASSLGRVAFF TGTGCCAGCAGCTTAGGAAGGGTAGCTTTCTTT
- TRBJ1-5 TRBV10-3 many CAISDAQGLGSQHF TGTGCCATCAGTGACGCCCAGGGCCTCGGTTCCCAGCATTTT
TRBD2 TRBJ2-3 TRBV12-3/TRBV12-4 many CASSLGLPSDTQYF TGTGCCAGCAGTTTGGGACTACCCTCAGATACGCAGTATTTT
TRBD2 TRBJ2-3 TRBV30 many CAWVPPAGGPDTQYF TGTGCCTGGGTGCCCCCAGCGGGGGGACCTGATACGCAGTATTTT
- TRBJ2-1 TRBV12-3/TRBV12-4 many CASSLSGRYNEQFF TGTGCCAGCAGTTTATCGGGGCGCTACAATGAGCAGTTCTTC
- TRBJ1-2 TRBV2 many CASRPRAEYGYTF TGTGCCAGTCGACCACGAGCGGAATATGGCTACACCTTC
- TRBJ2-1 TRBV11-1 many CASSLTYPGGVTEQFF TGTGCCAGCAGCTTAACTTACCCAGGGGGGGTGACGGAGCAGTTCTTC
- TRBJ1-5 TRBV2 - CASTYDSNQPQHF TGTGCCAGCACCTACGACAGCAATCAGCCCCAGCATTTT
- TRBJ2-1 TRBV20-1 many CSAREMSLRHNEQFF TGCAGTGCTAGAGAGATGAGTTTACGGCACAATGAGCAGTTCTTC
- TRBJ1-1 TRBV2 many CASSVMVGAARRDTEAFF TGTGCCAGCAGTGTAATGGTAGGGGCCGCGCGTCGTGACACTGAAGCTTTCTTT
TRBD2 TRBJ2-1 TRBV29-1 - CSVVPGLAGGNEQFF TGCAGCGTTGTGCCGGGACTAGCGGGGGGCAATGAGCAGTTCTTC
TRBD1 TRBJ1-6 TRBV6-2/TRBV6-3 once CASSRELGTVNSPLHF TGTGCCAGCAGTCGAGAGCTCGGGACAGTTAATTCACCCCTCCACTTT
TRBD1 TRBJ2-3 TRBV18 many CASSEAGQGGRGTQYF TGTGCCAGCTCGGAGGCAGGACAGGGGGGACGGGGTACGCAGTATTTT
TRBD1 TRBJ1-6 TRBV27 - CASSPQAGGGSPLHF TGTGCCAGCAGTCCGCAGGCAGGGGGCGGCTCACCCCTCCACTTT
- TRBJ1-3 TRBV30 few CAWDPRGGSGNTIYF TGTGCCTGGGACCCTAGAGGGGGCTCTGGAAACACCATATATTTT
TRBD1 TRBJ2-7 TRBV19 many CASSMGTGVEQYF TGTGCCAGTAGTATGGGGACAGGGGTCGAGCAGTACTTC
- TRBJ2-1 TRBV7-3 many CASSLNPSGVGLRSSYNEQFF TGTGCCAGCAGCTTAAACCCCTCCGGGGTAGGCCTCCGGAGCTCCTACAATGAGCAGTTCTTC
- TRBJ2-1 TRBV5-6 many CASSLQGLEGFF TGTGCCAGCAGCTTACAGGGTTTGGAAGGGTTCTTC
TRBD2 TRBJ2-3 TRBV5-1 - CASSSLAGSLTDTQYF TGCGCCAGCAGCTCTCTAGCGGGGAGCCTCACAGATACGCAGTATTTT
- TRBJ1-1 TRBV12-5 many CASGLPAGDNAEAFF TGTGCTAGTGGTTTGCCGGCAGGGGACAATGCTGAAGCTTTCTTT
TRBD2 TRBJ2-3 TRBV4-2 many CASSPTASGRGTDTQYF TGTGCCAGCAGCCCGACCGCTAGCGGCAGGGGCACAGATACGCAGTATTTT
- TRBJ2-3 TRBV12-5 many CASGRGEFSDTQYF TGTGCTAGTGGCCGAGGGGAGTTCTCAGATACGCAGTATTTT
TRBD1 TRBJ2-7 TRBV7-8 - CASSFSGTGKQYF TGTGCCAGCAGCTTCTCCGGGACAGGGAAGCAGTACTTC
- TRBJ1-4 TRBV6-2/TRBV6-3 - CASGWTGVNEKLFFF -
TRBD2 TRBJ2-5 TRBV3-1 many CASSQGLAGGQGETQYF TGTGCCAGCAGCCAAGGACTAGCGGGGGGGCAAGGAGAGACCCAGTACTTC
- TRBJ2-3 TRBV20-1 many CSARDLRSGNTDTQYF TGCAGTGCTAGAGACCTCCGGAGCGGAAACACAGATACGCAGTATTTT
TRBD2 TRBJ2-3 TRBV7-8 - CASSLGLAGGPDTQYF TGTGCCAGCAGCCTAGGACTAGCGGGGGGGCCAGATACGCAGTATTTT
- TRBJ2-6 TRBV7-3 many CASSLIGGTAGANVLTF TGTGCCAGCAGCCTAATTGGGGGTACGGCTGGGGCCAACGTCCTGACTTTC
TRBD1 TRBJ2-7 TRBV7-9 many CASSFGQGVGEQYF TGTGCCAGCAGCTTCGGACAGGGAGTCGGCGAGCAGTACTTC
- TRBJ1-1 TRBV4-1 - CASSQGTMNTEAFF TGCGCCAGCAGCCAAGGGACAATGAACACTGAAGCTTTCTTT
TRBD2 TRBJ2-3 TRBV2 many CASRIAGTSDTQYF TGTGCCAGCAGGATAGCGGGGACTTCAGATACGCAGTATTTT
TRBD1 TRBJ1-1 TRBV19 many CASSVTGENTEAFF TGTGCCAGTAGTGTTACAGGGGAAAACACTGAAGCTTTCTTT
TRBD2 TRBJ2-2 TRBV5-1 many CASSLGWPSGGELFF TGTGCCAGCAGCTTGGGGTGGCCTAGCGGCGGGGAGCTGTTTTTT